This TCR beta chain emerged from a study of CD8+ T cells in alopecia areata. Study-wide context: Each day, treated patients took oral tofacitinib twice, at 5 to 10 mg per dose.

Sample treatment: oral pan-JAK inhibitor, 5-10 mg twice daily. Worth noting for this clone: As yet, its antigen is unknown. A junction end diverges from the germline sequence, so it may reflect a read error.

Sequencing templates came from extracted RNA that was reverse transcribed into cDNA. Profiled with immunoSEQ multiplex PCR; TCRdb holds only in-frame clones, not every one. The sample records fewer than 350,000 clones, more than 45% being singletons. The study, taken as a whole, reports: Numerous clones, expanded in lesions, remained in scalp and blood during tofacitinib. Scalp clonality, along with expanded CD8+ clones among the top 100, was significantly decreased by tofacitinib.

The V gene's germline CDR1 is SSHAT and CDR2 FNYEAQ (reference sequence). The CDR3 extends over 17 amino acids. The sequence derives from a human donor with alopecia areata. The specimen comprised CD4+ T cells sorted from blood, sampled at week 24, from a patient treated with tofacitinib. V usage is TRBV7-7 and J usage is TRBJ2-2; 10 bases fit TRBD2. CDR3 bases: TGTGCTAGCAGCCCCATAGCGGGGGGCGCGAACACCGGGGAGCTGTTTTTT. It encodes CASSPIAGGANTGELFF.